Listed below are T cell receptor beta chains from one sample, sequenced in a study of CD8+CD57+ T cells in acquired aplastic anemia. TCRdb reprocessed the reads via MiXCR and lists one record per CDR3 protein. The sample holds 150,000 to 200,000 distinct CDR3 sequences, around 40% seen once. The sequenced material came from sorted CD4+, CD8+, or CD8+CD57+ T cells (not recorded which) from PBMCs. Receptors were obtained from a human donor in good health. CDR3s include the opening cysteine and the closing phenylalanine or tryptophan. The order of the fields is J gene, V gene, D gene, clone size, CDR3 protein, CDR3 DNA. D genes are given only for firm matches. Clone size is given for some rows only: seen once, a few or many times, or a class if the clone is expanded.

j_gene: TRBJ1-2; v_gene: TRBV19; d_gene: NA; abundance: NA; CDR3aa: CASMVDGGGSDHGYTF; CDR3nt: TGTGCCAGTATGGTTGACGGAGGGGGAAGCGACCATGGCTACACCTTC
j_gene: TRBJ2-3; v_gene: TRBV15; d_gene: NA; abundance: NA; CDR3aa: CATSSGLGDTQYF; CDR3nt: TGTGCCACCAGCAGTGGACTCGGGGATACGCAGTATTTT
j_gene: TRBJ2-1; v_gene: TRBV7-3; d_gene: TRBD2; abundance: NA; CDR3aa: CASGLSTSGRDEQFF; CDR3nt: TGTGCCAGCGGCCTCTCGACTAGCGGGAGGGATGAGCAGTTCTTC
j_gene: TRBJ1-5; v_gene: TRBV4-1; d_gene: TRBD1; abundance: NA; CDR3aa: CASSQDRQGVGQPQHF; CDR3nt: TGCGCCAGCAGCCAAGACCGACAGGGGGTCGGTCAGCCCCAGCATTTT
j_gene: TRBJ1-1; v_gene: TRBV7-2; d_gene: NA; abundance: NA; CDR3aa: CASSTRTNTEAFF; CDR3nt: TGTGCCAGCAGCACCAGGACAAACACTGAAGCTTTCTTT
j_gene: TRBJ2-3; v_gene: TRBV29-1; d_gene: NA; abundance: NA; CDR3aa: CSVEEGGDTQYF; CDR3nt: TGCAGCGTTGAAGAAGGGGGGGATACGCAGTATTTT
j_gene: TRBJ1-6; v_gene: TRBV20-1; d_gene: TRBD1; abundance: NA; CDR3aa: CSAREAGKGANSPLHF; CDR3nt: TGCAGTGCTAGAGAGGCGGGGAAGGGGGCGAATTCACCCCTCCACTTT
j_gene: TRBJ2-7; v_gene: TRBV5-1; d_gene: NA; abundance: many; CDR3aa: CASSLGGNSYEQYF; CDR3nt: TGCGCCAGCAGCTTGGGTGGAAATTCCTACGAGCAGTACTTC
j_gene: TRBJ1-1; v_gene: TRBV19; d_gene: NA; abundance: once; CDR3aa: CASRRRYLGTEAFF; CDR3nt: TGTGCCAGTAGGAGGAGGTACCTGGGCACTGAAGCTTTCTTT
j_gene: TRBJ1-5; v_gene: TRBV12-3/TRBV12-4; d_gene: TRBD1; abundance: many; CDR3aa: CASNSGTVNQPQHF; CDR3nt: TGTGCCAGCAATTCCGGGACAGTCAATCAGCCCCAGCATTTT
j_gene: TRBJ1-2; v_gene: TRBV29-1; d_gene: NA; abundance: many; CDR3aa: CSVDASPGGYTF; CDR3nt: TGCAGCGTTGACGCCTCCCCAGGTGGCTACACCTTC
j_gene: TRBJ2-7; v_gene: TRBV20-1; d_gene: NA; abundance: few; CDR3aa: CSASRTAAEGEQYF; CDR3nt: TGCAGTGCTAGTCGGACCGCCGCCGAGGGTGAGCAGTACTTC
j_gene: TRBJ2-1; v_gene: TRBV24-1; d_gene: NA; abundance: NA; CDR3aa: CATSDFTGESEQFF; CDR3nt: TGTGCCACCAGTGATTTCACGGGGGAGAGTGAGCAGTTCTTC
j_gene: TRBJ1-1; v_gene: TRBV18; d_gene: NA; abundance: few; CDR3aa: CASSPLARREDTEAFF; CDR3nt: TGTGCCAGCTCACCACTGGCAAGGAGAGAGGACACTGAAGCTTTCTTT
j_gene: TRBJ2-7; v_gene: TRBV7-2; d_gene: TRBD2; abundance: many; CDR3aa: CASRIRGSGDGSYEQYF; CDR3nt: TGTGCCAGCAGGATCCGGGGTAGCGGGGACGGCTCCTACGAGCAGTACTTC
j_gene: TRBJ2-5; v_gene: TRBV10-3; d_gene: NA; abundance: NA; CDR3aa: CAIGAGGETQYF; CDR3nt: TGTGCCATCGGAGCAGGAGGGGAGACCCAGTACTTC
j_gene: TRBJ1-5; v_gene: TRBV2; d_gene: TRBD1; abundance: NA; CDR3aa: CASSQWGTVAQPQHF; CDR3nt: TGTGCCAGCAGTCAGTGGGGGACAGTGGCTCAGCCCCAGCATTTT
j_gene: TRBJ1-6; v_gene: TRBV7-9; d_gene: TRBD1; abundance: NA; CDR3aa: CASRHTRGNNSPLHF; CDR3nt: TGTGCCAGCAGACATACCAGGGGGAATAATTCACCCCTCCACTTT
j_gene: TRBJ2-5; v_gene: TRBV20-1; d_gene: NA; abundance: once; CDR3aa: CSAPRAGQETQYF; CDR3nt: TGCAGTGCCCCCAGGGCCGGCCAAGAGACCCAGTACTTC
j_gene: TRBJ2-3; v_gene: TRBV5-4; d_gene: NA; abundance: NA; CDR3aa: CASSWGGASTDTQYF; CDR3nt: TGTGCCAGCAGCTGGGGGGGGGCTAGCACAGATACGCAGTATTTT
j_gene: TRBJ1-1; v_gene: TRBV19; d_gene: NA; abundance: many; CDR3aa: CASSIGREGLVDTEAFF; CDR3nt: TGTGCCAGTAGTATAGGCAGGGAGGGGCTGGTAGACACTGAAGCTTTCTTT
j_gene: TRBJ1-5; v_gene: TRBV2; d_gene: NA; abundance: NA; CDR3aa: CASSEEAGMIGGQPQHF; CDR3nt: TGTGCCAGCAGTGAAGAGGCAGGGATGATAGGGGGTCAGCCCCAGCATTTT
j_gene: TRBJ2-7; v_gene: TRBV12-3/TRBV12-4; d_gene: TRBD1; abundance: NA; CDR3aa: CASNLYGGTGGHEQYF; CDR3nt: TGTGCCAGCAACCTGTATGGGGGGACAGGGGGCCACGAGCAGTACTTC
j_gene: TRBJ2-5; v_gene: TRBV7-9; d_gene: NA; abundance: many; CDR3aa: CASSLAREAGTQYF; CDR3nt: TGTGCCAGCAGCTTAGCGCGAGAGGCGGGGACCCAGTACTTC